Sequencing of this T cell receptor (beta chain) was carried out in a study of cytomegalovirus exposure and HLA in healthy donors. For the study at large: Unique TCRs numbering about 87 million, obtained from HLA-typed donors, made up an early data release. The study's findings and limits: Later genetic work tied a missense DCLRE1C variant to beta-chain V and J trimming. The investigators catalogued 164 TCR beta chains as cytomegalovirus-associated. There was a cluster of highly shared sequence variants that was likely a sequencing artifact.

Primers for the PCR totalled 60 Vbeta and 13 Jbeta. This table comes from immunoSEQ multiplex PCR, and its TCRdb copy is limited to in-frame clones, with some not included. The specimen's table records 45,000 to 60,000 clones. On this clone itself: The antigen is unknown.

Trimming removed 6 bases at V and 4 bases at J, with 13 bases between. In germline, CDR1 is SQVTM, CDR2 ANQGSEA. The CDR3 length is 12 residues. This chain links TRBV29-1 with TRBJ2-7, with a possible D match to TRBD2 (6 bases). The sequenced material came from PBMCs. This clonotype was sampled from a female donor in good health and CMV-seronegative. CDR3 DNA sequence: TGCAGCGTGGCGGGACCCTCTTACGAGCAGTACTTC. Its protein product is CSVAGPSYEQYF.